This TCR beta chain was sequenced for a study of response to subunit inactivated influenza vaccine. Study-level findings and limits: Authors suggested each seasonal flu vaccination may recruit only limited numbers of new T cells.

TCRdb reanalysed the RT-PCR reads using MiXCR and keeps one entry per CDR3 protein. There are some 520,000 distinct CDR3 sequences in the sample; approximately 15% occur only once, and less than 4% lies in the top ten. The CDR3 totals 14 residues. V was trimmed by 2 bases and J by 4 bases, leaving 11 bases between them. The V gene's germline CDR1 is LGHNA and CDR2 YNFKEQ. A word on this clonotype: Its antigen is as yet unknown.

This TCR was sampled from a man between 50 and 75 years old who received an inactivated influenza vaccine. The sequences come from CD4+ T cells sorted from PBMCs, collected about 23 months after vaccination. The gene calls are TRBV4-2 and TRBJ1-1; D possibly corresponds to TRBD1 (6 bases). The CDR3 reads CASSQPQGTTEAFF. Here the CDR3 DNA reads TGTGCCAGCAGCCAACCACAGGGCACCACTGAAGCTTTCTTT.